Detailed here is one T cell receptor (beta chain). Its matching antigen is unknown. Germline V gives CDR1 MNHEY, CDR2 SMNVEV (reference sequence). The V and J ends lost 3 bases and 3 bases respectively, with 15 bases between them. This CDR3 has 17 residues. This entry is derived from a study of cytomegalovirus exposure and HLA in healthy donors. Primers for the PCR totalled 60 Vbeta and 13 Jbeta. Per the original methods: As a later analysis found, there were 60 million to 90 million unique TCR beta chains, of which roughly 11 million were shared. This table comes from immunoSEQ multiplex PCR, and its TCRdb copy is limited to in-frame clones, with some not included. From that table come the V and J calls and clone size; the DNA was used to work out D and trimming. This table has 100,000 to 150,000 clones, about 81% appearing once. Study-level results: Common viral pathogens seemed, in a later analysis, to connect with several of the most significant clusters. The study carried out a later analysis of TCR beta sequences. It associated some 18,000 of them with specific HLA alleles at a false discovery rate of 0.05. The authors considered a cluster of highly shared sequence variants likely to be a sequencing artifact.

The chain uses TRBV27 and TRBJ1-6; possibly TRBD1 for D (6 bases). The TCR comes from a woman in her 50s in good health and CMV-seropositive. Sequenced input: PBMCs. The CDR3 here is CASSFTGTRFYNSPLHF. CDR3 nucleotide sequence: TGTGCCAGCAGTTTCACGGGGACACGCTTCTATAATTCACCCCTCCACTTT.